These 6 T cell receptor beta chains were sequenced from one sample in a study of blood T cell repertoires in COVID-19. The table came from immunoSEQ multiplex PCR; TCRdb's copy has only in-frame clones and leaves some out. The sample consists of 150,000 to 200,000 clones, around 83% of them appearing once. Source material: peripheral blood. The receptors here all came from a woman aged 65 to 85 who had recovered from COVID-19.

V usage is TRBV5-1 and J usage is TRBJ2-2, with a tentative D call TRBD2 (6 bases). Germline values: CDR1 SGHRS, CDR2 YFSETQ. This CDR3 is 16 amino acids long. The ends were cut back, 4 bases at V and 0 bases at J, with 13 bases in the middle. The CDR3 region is CASSTGGATNTGELFF. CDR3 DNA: TGCGCCAGCAGCACCGGGGGAGCGACGAACACCGGGGAGCTGTTTTTT.

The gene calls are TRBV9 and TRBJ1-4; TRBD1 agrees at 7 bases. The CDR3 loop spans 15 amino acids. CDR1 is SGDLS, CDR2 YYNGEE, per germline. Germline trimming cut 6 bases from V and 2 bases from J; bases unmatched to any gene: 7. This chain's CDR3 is CASTQGGQTNEKLFF. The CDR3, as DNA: TGTGCCAGCACCCAGGGGGGACAGACTAATGAAAAACTGTTTTTT.

The DNA for the CDR3 is TGTGCCAGCAGTTCGCGGGAGCCCTACGAGCAGTACTTC. It translates to CASSSREPYEQYF. The rearrangement links TRBV12-3 or TRBV12-4 to TRBJ2-7; 7 bases are shared with TRBD2. This CDR3 comprises 13 residues. The V and J ends lost 4 bases and 2 bases, in that order; junction bases with no gene match: 2.

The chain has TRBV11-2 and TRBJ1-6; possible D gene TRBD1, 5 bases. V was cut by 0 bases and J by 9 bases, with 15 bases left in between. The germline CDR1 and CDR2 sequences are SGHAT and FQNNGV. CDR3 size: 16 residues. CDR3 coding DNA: TGTGCCAGCAGCTTAGATCAGCGCAGGGTGGGTTCACCCCTCCACTTT. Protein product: CASSLDQRRVGSPLHF.

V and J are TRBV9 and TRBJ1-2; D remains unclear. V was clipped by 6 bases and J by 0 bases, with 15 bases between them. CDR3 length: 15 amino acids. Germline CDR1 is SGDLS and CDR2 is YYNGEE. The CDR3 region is CASTLSYGTNYGYTF. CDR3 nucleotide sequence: TGTGCCAGCACCCTAAGTTACGGGACTAACTATGGCTACACCTTC.

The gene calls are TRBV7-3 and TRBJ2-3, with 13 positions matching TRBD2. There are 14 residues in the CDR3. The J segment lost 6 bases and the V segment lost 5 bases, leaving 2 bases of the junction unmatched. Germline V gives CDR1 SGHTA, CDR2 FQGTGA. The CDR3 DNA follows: TGTGCCAGCAGCCCGACTAGCGGGGGGGATACGCAGTATTTT. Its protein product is CASSPTSGGDTQYF.